This T cell receptor (beta chain) was recorded in a study of shared clonotypes between healthy human individuals. Deep level was the assay's run setting. Genomic DNA of each subset was evenly split across several immunoSEQ plates. The method was immunoSEQ multiplex PCR; TCRdb's version includes in-frame clones alone and lacks a portion of them. The sample records 450,000 to 500,000 clones, roughly 80% being singletons. From germline, CDR1 is SGDLS and CDR2 YYNGEE. V gave up 6 bases and J gave up 2 bases; unmatched junction bases: 7. CDR3 length equals 16 residues. Among the donors, all were Caucasian adults who lived in Nashville, Tennessee. Genomic DNA, for the unsorted samples, came from around 90 million PBMCs.

The sequence came from a woman between 40 and 50 years old in good health. Some clones in this sample may be carry-over from other donors' samples. The chain joins TRBV9 to TRBJ2-1; 11 nucleotides agree with TRBD2. Input material: PBMCs. CDR3 sequence reads: CASTRDSGRAYNEQFF. The CDR3 DNA is TGTGCCAGCACCCGAGATAGCGGGAGGGCCTACAATGAGCAGTTCTTC.